The clone carrying this T cell receptor (beta chain) was recorded a few times. Its antigen is still unknown. This sample was included in a study of T cell responses to AZD1222 COVID-19 vaccine. General observations from the study: Donors were chiefly white British, with a greater number of females, and clonal diversity was perhaps underestimated. Baseline seropositives among AZD1222 recipients totaled only five to seven. An increase in Spike-specific TCR breadth and depth was observed after two AZD1222 doses. Among spike-specific TCRs, nearly half reportedly target unmutated variant regions.

V was clipped by 0 bases and J by 3 bases, with 18 bases between them. Per germline, CDR1 SGDLS and CDR2 YYNGEE. This CDR3 is built from 18 residues. TCRdb keeps only in-frame clones here, not all; method: immunoSEQ multiplex PCR. The sample carries approximately 140,000 clones, roughly 90% recorded once. This specimen consisted of peripheral blood, obtained on day 0 of AZD1222 vaccination. The TCR comes from an adult in good health. V usage is TRBV9 and J usage is TRBJ2-2; tentatively, D is TRBD1 (5 bases). In nucleotides, the CDR3 is TGTGCCAGCAGCGTAGCTAGACAGACGGTTAGGGACACCGGGGAGCTGTTTTTT. Protein sequence: CASSVARQTVRDTGELFF.